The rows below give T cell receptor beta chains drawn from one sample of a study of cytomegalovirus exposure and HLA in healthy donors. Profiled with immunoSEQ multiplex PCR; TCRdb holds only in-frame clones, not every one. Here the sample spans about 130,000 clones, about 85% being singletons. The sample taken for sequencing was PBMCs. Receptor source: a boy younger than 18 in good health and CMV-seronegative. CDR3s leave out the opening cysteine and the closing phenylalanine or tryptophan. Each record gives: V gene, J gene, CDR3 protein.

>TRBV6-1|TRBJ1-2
ASSEGGGNPT
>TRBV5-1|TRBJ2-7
ASQGAREQY
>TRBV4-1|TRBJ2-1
ASSRGGLAALGNEQF
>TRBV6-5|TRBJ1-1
ASRPPGGGCEAF
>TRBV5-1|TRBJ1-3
ASNSGSGNTIY
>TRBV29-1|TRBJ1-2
SVATGWSYGYT
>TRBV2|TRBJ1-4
ASSYRQGTNEKLF
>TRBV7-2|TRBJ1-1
ASSMTRDRNTEAF
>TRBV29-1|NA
SVGRQGANEQY
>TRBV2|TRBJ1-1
ASRPRDTEAF
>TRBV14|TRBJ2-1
ASSQEERYNEQF
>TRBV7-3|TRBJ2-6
ASSLTSGANVLT
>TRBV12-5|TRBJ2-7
ASGLGGTYEQY
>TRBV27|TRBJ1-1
ASRTGQLNTEAF
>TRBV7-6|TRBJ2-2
ASSFSSGELF
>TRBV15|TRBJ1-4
ATSRDQGEKLF
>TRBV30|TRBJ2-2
AWSGFPLAGGGTGELF
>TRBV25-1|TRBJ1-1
ASKSGTNTEAF
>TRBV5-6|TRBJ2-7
ASSSGTGQSSYEQY
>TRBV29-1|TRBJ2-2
SHLGGGELF
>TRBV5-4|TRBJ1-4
ASSLRSRGTNEKLF
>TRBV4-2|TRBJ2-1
ASSQERGLAERYNEQF
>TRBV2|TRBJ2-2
ASSEKRGSGELF
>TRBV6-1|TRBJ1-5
ASSEPRDFGSGPQH
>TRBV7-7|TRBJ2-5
ASSPGRMYQETQY
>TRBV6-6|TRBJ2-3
ATKRGSDTQY
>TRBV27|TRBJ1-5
ASRPGQNNQPQH
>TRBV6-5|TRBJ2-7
ASSYSTQDSYEQY
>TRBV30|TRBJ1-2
AWSVHWGPNYGYT